The sequence of this T cell receptor beta chain was determined in a study of cytomegalovirus exposure and HLA in healthy donors. Study-level background: The 120 validation repertoires, a later analysis reported, used the same platform as the approximately 730 repertoires from the first cohort.

Study-level points and caveats: Researchers counted 164 TCR beta chains as cytomegalovirus-associated. Diagnosis of cytomegalovirus status made by the classifier reportedly showed high specificity and sensitivity. Specificity for CMV antigens was confirmed in vitro for a few of the CMV-associated chains.

CDR1 and CDR2 from the germline V gene are MDHEN and SYDVKM. The CDR3 extends over 15 amino acids. V lost 3 bases, J lost 2 bases, and 4 bases stayed unmatched. Comments on this clone: Its target is unknown.

The assay was immunoSEQ multiplex PCR, and TCRdb's table has in-frame clones only and misses some. Found here are a few hundred thousand clones, roughly 89% of them singletons; the top ten hold about 0.8%. Sample: PBMCs. This chain connects TRBV28 to TRBJ2-3, with TRBD2 identical over 8 bases. This receptor was identified in a young woman in good health and CMV-seronegative. Written as DNA, the CDR3 is TGTGCCAGCAGTTTCCCACTAGCGGTCACAGATACGCAGTATTTT. Residues: CASSFPLAVTDTQYF.